The next 17 T cell receptor beta chains were all read from a single sample in a study of beta chain features in type 1 diabetes. No antigens are known for them. Study-level results: Across all four CD4+ subsets, people with type 1 diabetes showed modestly shorter TCRB CDR3s.

Expressed TCRB transcripts were sequenced, since all the RNA that had been isolated was reverse transcribed. TCRdb's table, derived via immunoSEQ multiplex PCR, lists solely in-frame clones and lacks some. The sample contains 150,000 to 200,000 clones, around 9% of which appear only once. What was sequenced was central memory CD4+ T cells from blood. The receptors here all came from a woman in her 30s with type 1 diabetes.

J is TRBJ1-4 and V is TRBV7-6; D is undetermined. Germline V lookup: CDR1 SGHVS, CDR2 FNYEAQ. Trimming shortened V by 6 bases and J by 3 bases, and 8 bases separated the two germline ends. This CDR3 is built from 13 residues. CDR3 coding DNA: TGTGCCAGCAGTAGAGGGCCTAATGAAAAACTGTTTTTT. It specifies CASSRGPNEKLFF.

This clone was seen more than once but under ten times. V is TRBV7-2 and J is TRBJ2-3; 14 bases are shared with TRBD2. V was clipped by 2 bases and J by 2 bases; unmatched bases: 3. Germline CDR1 is SGHTA and CDR2 is FQGNSA. This CDR3 region has 17 residues. The CDR3: CASSLRLAGGPTDTQYF. CDR3 in DNA: TGTGCCAGCAGCTTAAGACTAGCGGGAGGGCCCACAGATACGCAGTATTTT. Using reference TRBV7-2 and TRBJ2-3 for the parts outside the CDR3, the full variable domain is GAGVSQSPSNKVTEKGKDVELRCDPISGHTALYWYRQSLGQGLEFLIYFQGNSAPDKSGLPSDRFSAERTGGSVSTLTIQRTQQEDSAVYLCASSLRLAGGPTDTQYFGPGTRLTVL.

The sample holds a few counts of this clone. This chain joins TRBV29-1 and TRBJ1-1; D is unclear. Between the trimmed V and J ends, which lost 3 bases and 4 bases, there was a span of 12 bases. This CDR3 contains 13 residues. Germline assignment: CDR1 SQVTM and CDR2 ANQGSEA. The CDR3, as DNA: TGCAGCGTTGAGGTCGGCGGTGGCACTGAAGCTTTCTTT. Translation: CSVEVGGGTEAFF.

In its sample, this clone was seen a few times. The rearrangement links TRBV6-6 to TRBJ2-1, with TRBD2 matching 8 bases. Germline values: CDR1 MNHNY, CDR2 SVGAGI (reference sequence). CDR3 length: 14 residues. V lost 5 bases and J lost 4; bases outside the gene matches: 4. The chain's CDR3 is CASSSGSNYNEQFF. CDR3 nucleotide sequence: TGTGCCAGCAGTAGCGGGAGTAATTACAATGAGCAGTTCTTC.

The V and J genes are TRBV30 and TRBJ2-1; D remains ambiguous. Germline V CDR1 and CDR2: GTSNPN, SVGIG (reference sequence). This CDR3 has 14 residues. Trimming cost V 0 bases and J 0 bases, with 6 bases left between them. The CDR3 DNA is TGTGCCTGGAGTGTACAGTACTCCTACAATGAGCAGTTCTTC. It encodes CAWSVQYSYNEQFF.

In its sample, this clone was seen a few times. The chain employs TRBV19 and TRBJ1-2; no definite D call. V lost 7 bases and J 2 bases, leaving 17 bases between the germline ends. The germline V gene has CDR1 LNHDA and CDR2 SQIVND (reference sequence). The CDR3 totals 15 residues. The CDR3 nucleotides read TGTGCCAGTACCCCCGGGGAGATATACAACTATGGCTACACCTTC. It yields the protein CASTPGEIYNYGYTF.

This clone was observed a few times. The CDR3 DNA reads as TGTGCCAGCAGTGAATTCCCCGGACTAGCGGGAAAGAATGAGCAGTTCTTC. Translated, it gives CASSEFPGLAGKNEQFF. The chain carries TRBV6-1 and TRBJ2-1, with 12 bases identical to TRBD2. The CDR3 extends over 17 amino acids. J gave up 7 bases and V 2 bases, and 9 bases lay outside the gene matches. CDR1 is MNHNS and CDR2 is SASEGT in the germline V gene.

The chain combines TRBV6-6 with TRBJ2-3, with 8 bases aligning to TRBD2. The CDR3 has 15 amino acids. CDR1 and CDR2 from the germline V gene are MNHNY and SVGAGI (reference sequence). The J segment lost 4 bases and the V segment lost 7 bases, leaving 10 bases of the junction unmatched. CDR3 amino acids: CASTERERSADTQYF. As DNA, the CDR3 is TGTGCCAGCACCGAGCGGGAGAGGAGCGCAGATACGCAGTATTTT.

The gene calls are TRBV23-1 and TRBJ1-1; 7 positions match TRBD1. TRBV23-1 is an ORF for which the function is uncertain. CDR3 length: 18 amino acids. With V trimmed by 4 bases and J by 1 base, 15 bases remained unmatched. CDR3 nucleotide sequence: TGCGCCAGCAGTCCCGACAGGGTCCCACCTATAAGGAACACTGAAGCTTTCTTT. This translates into CASSPDRVPPIRNTEAFF.

This clone appeared once. V usage is TRBV6-6 and J usage is TRBJ2-4, with TRBD1 matching 8 bases. CDR1 and CDR2 (germline): MNHNY, SVGAGI (reference sequence). This CDR3 region has 15 residues. V trimming: 0 bases; J trimming: 8 bases; junction bases outside the gene matches: 6. The CDR3, as DNA: TGTGCCAGCAGTTACTCCATGCAGGGGGCTGACATTCAGTACTTC. Translation: CASSYSMQGADIQYF.

The gene calls are TRBV28 and TRBJ2-3; 7 bases fit TRBD1. V lost 4 bases, J lost 3 bases, and 7 bases stayed unmatched. The CDR3 is made up of 15 amino acids. CDR1 is MDHEN, CDR2 SYDVKM, per germline. The CDR3, as DNA: TGTGCCAGCAGTTCAGGGGGTAGTCGTACAGATACGCAGTATTTT. Translating gives CASSSGGSRTDTQYF. Using reference TRBV28 and TRBJ2-3 for the parts outside the CDR3, the full variable domain is DVKVTQSSRYLVKRTGEKVFLECVQDMDHENMFWYRQDPGLGLRLIYFSYDVKMKEKGDIPEGYSVSREKKERFSLILESASTNQTSMYLCASSSGGSRTDTQYFGPGTRLTVL.

The chain links TRBV15 to TRBJ2-7; TRBD1 matches 8 bases. V shed 9 bases and J 2 bases; nucleotides not matched to a gene: 3. The germline V gene has CDR1 LNHNV and CDR2 YYDKDF (reference sequence). CDR3 length: 12 residues. CDR3 protein: CATGQDAYEQYF. The CDR3 DNA is TGTGCCACGGGACAGGATGCCTACGAGCAGTACTTC.

This clone has only a few counts. This rearrangement joins TRBV28 to TRBJ1-2; D is possibly TRBD1 (5 bases). Germline assignment: CDR1 MDHEN and CDR2 SYDVKM. This CDR3 has 14 amino acids. V was pared by 6 bases and J by 5 bases, with 16 bases between. As DNA, the CDR3 is TGTGCCAGCAGATCTTGGACAAACCCATATGGCTACACCTTC. Its protein is CASRSWTNPYGYTF.

The V gene is TRBV29-1, the J gene TRBJ1-1; 7 bases map to TRBD1. The CDR3 is 12 amino acids. The J segment lost 11 bases and the V segment lost 6 bases, leaving 12 bases of the junction unmatched. Per the germline V gene, CDR1 is SQVTM and CDR2 is ANQGSEA. The CDR3 sequence is CSVRPGQLNAFF. DNA for the CDR3: TGCAGCGTCCGACCGGGACAGCTCAACGCTTTCTTT.

V usage is TRBV29-1 and J usage is TRBJ2-7; 8 bases match TRBD2. The CDR3 is 13 residues long. CDR1 and CDR2 (germline): SQVTM, ANQGSEA. V dropped 7 bases and J dropped 2; count of bases not matched to a gene: 7. The CDR3, as DNA: TGCAGCGCCGGACGGGGGGGGACCTACGAGCAGTACTTC. Its protein is CSAGRGGTYEQYF.

The rearrangement joins TRBV7-2 to TRBJ2-7; TRBD1 agrees at 12 bases. There are 15 residues in the CDR3. The V gene's germline CDR1 is SGHTA and CDR2 FQGNSA. V lost 3 bases and J lost 5; bases outside the gene matches: 5. In DNA form, the CDR3 reads TGTGCCAGCAGCTTTGCCGGGACAGGGGGCCACGAGCAGTACTTC. Translated, it gives CASSFAGTGGHEQYF.

This clone was seen only a few times. The genes are TRBV18 and TRBJ1-1, with D possibly matching TRBD1 (6 bases). V shed 3 bases and J shed 0 bases, with 14 bases lying between them. The CDR3 totals 16 residues. The germline V gene has CDR1 KGHSH and CDR2 LQKENI. The CDR3 nucleotides are TGTGCCAGCTCACCGACAGGATCACCCATGAACACTGAAGCTTTCTTT. Translation gives CASSPTGSPMNTEAFF.